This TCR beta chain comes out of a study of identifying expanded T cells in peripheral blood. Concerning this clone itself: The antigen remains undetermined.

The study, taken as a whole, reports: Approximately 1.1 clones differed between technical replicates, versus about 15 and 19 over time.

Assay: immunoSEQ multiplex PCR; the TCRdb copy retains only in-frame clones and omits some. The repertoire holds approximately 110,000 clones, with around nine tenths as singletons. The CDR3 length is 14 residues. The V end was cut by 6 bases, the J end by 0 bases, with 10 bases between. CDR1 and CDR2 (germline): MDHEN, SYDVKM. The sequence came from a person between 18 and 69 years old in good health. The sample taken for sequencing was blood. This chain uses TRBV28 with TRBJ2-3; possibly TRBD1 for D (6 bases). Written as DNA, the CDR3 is TGTGCCAGCAGCCGGACAGCTAGCACAGATACGCAGTATTTT. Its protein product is CASSRTASTDTQYF. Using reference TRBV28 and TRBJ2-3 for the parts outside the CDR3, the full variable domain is DVKVTQSSRYLVKRTGEKVFLECVQDMDHENMFWYRQDPGLGLRLIYFSYDVKMKEKGDIPEGYSVSREKKERFSLILESASTNQTSMYLCASSRTASTDTQYFGPGTRLTVL.